These 20 T cell receptor beta chains came from one sample sequenced in a study of blood T cells in healthy people across ages (dated by TCRdb to about 2015). Receptor libraries were prepared by 5' RACE. Sequencing instrument: Illumina HiSeq 2500. A second about 7 to 12 cycle PCR used a sample-barcoded 5' primer and a J-beta primer mix. TCRdb itself trimmed the public reads at Q25 with fastp, ran MiXCR and retained productive beta chains. Rows with a matching CDR3 protein are joined into one entry that keeps the most common DNA and genes. Across this sample there are approximately 880,000 distinct CDR3 sequences, with about 48% seen only once. The ten largest clones capture roughly 13% of the sample. What was sequenced was blood. The receptor set was obtained from a man aged 25-40 years in good health.

There are a few counts of this clonotype. V and J are TRBV12-3 or TRBV12-4 and TRBJ2-5; TRBD1 matches 8 bases. The CDR3 is made up of 15 amino acids. Unmatched junction bases numbered 5, after V lost 3 bases and J lost 2 bases. CDR3 residues: CASSFDRGQQETQYF. The CDR3 DNA is TGTGCCAGCAGTTTTGACAGGGGACAGCAAGAGACCCAGTACTTC.

On this clonotype itself: This may come from a read error, since a much larger clone is one base off. Because the CDR3 is missing its conserved closing phenylalanine or tryptophan, this is likely a read error. The chain employs TRBV28 and TRBJ2-4; the match to TRBD1 covers 10 bases. CDR1 is MDHEN and CDR2 is SYDVKM in the germline V gene. J gave up 8 bases and V 7 bases, and 11 bases lay outside the gene matches. The CDR3 has 15 residues. The CDR3, as DNA: TGTGCCAGCACCGCAGGACAGGGGGAGATCGACATTCAGTACTAC. It is translated as CASTAGQGEIDIQYY.

The chain is built from TRBV3-1 and TRBJ2-1; TRBD2 might be the D (5 bases). Germline CDR1 reads LGHDT; CDR2 reads YNNKEL (reference sequence). This CDR3 has 15 amino acids. Deletions cut 0 bases from V and 6 bases from J, with 12 bases between. Here the CDR3 DNA reads TGTGCCAGCAGCCAAGATTTCCAGCGGATCAATGAGCAGTTCTTC. Its translation: CASSQDFQRINEQFF.

The V call is TRBV28, the J call TRBJ1-1; the D is unclear. Trimming removed 2 bases at V and 0 bases at J, with 10 bases between. CDR1 and CDR2 (germline): MDHEN, SYDVKM. This CDR3 region has 15 residues. The chain's CDR3 is CASSLRRVVNTEAFF. DNA of the CDR3: TGTGCCAGCAGTTTAAGGCGGGTAGTGAACACTGAAGCTTTCTTT.

This clonotype was detected a few times. The chain has TRBV24-1 and TRBJ2-1, with TRBD2 matching over 8 bases. Losses at the gene ends were 4 bases for V and 6 bases for J; bases not matched to a gene: 10. The CDR3 contains 16 residues. Germline CDR1 KGHDR, CDR2 SFDVKD. The CDR3 region has the DNA TGTGCCACCAGTGACCAAGGGCGGGGGGTTCCCAATGAGCAGTTCTTC. It codes for CATSDQGRGVPNEQFF.

The V and J genes are TRBV6-2 or TRBV6-3 and TRBJ2-4; D is undetermined. The germline V gene has CDR1 MNHEY and CDR2 SVGEGT. There are 15 residues in the CDR3. V was clipped by 4 bases and J by 0 bases, with 10 bases between them. CDR3 nucleotide sequence: TGTGCCAGCAGTTTTCAACAAGTAGCCAAAAACATTCAGTACTTC. It is translated as CASSFQQVAKNIQYF.

The chain joins TRBV5-1 to TRBJ2-5; 11 positions agree with TRBD2. The trim removed 2 bases at V and 2 bases at J, leaving 8 bases unmatched. Per the germline V gene, CDR1 is SGHRS and CDR2 is YFSETQ. This CDR3 has 17 amino acids. For the CDR3, the DNA is TGCGCCAGCAGCTTTCAGACTAGCGGGGCCATACAAGAGACCCAGTACTTC. Residues: CASSFQTSGAIQETQYF.

This chain links TRBV7-2 with TRBJ2-3, with TRBD1 matching over 7 bases. Germline CDR1 reads SGHTA; CDR2 reads FQGNSA. The CDR3 covers 12 residues. V shed 5 bases and J 9 bases; nucleotides not matched to a gene: 5. CDR3 DNA sequence: TGTGCCAGCAGCCCGACAGGGTACACGCAGTATTTT. It codes for CASSPTGYTQYF.

The genes are TRBV6-7 and TRBJ2-3; a weak D match, TRBD1 (5 bases). TRBV6-7 is an ORF; its function is uncertain. The CDR3 is 16 residues long. V lost 6 bases to trimming and J lost 6 bases, with 22 bases between them. CDR3 protein: CASSQPRVWGRDTQYF. The CDR3 DNA reads as TGTGCCAGCAGCCAGCCCAGGGTCTGGGGCAGGGATACGCAGTATTTT.

The genes are TRBV29-1 and TRBJ1-2; the D is unclear. This CDR3 spans 14 amino acids. Germline lookup yields CDR1 SQVTM and CDR2 ANQGSEA. The V end was cut by 7 bases, the J end by 0 bases, with 15 bases between. CDR3 region: CSARLWGSNYGYTF. CDR3 in DNA: TGCAGCGCCCGGTTATGGGGTTCTAACTATGGCTACACCTTC.

The V and J genes are TRBV9 and TRBJ2-7; possibly TRBD2 for D (5 bases). V shed 0 bases and J shed 2 bases, with 9 bases lying between them. Germline V lookup: CDR1 SGDLS, CDR2 YYNGEE. The length of the CDR3 is 14 residues. The DNA of the CDR3 is TGTGCCAGCAGCGTAGGAGGGATCGCCTACGAGCAGTACTTC. This codes for CASSVGGIAYEQYF.

The chain employs TRBV5-1 and TRBJ2-7; D tentatively reads TRBD1 or TRBD2 (6 bases each). Looked up from germline, CDR1 is SGHRS and CDR2 is YFSETQ. The CDR3 runs 15 residues. V lost 0 bases, J lost 0 bases, and 10 bases lay in between. The CDR3 is CASSLEGGTSYEQYF. In DNA form, the CDR3 reads TGCGCCAGCAGCTTGGAAGGGGGGACCTCCTACGAGCAGTACTTC.

This clonotype appeared a few times. The rearrangement joins TRBV12-3 or TRBV12-4 to TRBJ1-2, with a possible D match to TRBD1 (5 bases). This CDR3 has 15 amino acids. Trimming took 8 bases from V and 0 from J, leaving 16 bases between them. DNA of the CDR3: TGTGCCAGCGAAGTGGGGGAGGTTGCTAACTATGGCTACACCTTC. Translating gives CASEVGEVANYGYTF.

A few counts support this clonotype. V and J are TRBV4-1 and TRBJ2-1, with D unclear. The V gene lost 4 bases and the J gene lost 0 bases, with 16 bases spanning the gap. CDR1 is MGHRA, CDR2 YSYEKL, per germline. The CDR3 has 17 residues. This CDR3 reads CASSPVALVDSYNEQFF. CDR3 DNA sequence: TGCGCCAGCAGCCCCGTAGCTCTCGTGGACTCCTACAATGAGCAGTTCTTC.

This rearrangement joins TRBV28 to TRBJ1-2, with no clear D. Per the germline V gene, CDR1 is MDHEN and CDR2 is SYDVKM. This CDR3 is built from 14 residues. The V gene lost 4 bases and the J gene lost 4 bases, with 13 bases spanning the gap. The CDR3 DNA reads TGTGCCAGCAGTTCCCCCCCCGGGAGCTATGGCTACACCTTC. Translation: CASSSPPGSYGYTF.

In DNA form, the CDR3 reads TGTGCCAGCAGCCAAGATCTAGGGAAAGAGACCCAGTTCTTC. Its translation: CASSQDLGKETQFF. The genes are TRBV4-2 and TRBJ2-1, with D uncertain. This CDR3 has 14 amino acids. Trimming stripped 0 bases from V and 13 bases from J, with 16 bases between. Per the germline V gene, CDR1 is LGHNA and CDR2 is YNFKEQ.

This clonotype has just a few counts. The V gene is TRBV2, the J gene TRBJ2-7; no reliable D call. V was clipped by 4 bases and J by 3 bases, with 13 bases between them. CDR1 is SNHLY, CDR2 FYNNEI, per germline. The CDR3 is made up of 14 amino acids. The CDR3 loop reads CASSVRFTHYEQYF. The CDR3 bases are TGTGCCAGCAGTGTCAGGTTTACCCACTACGAGCAGTACTTC.

This clonotype was observed a few times. The CDR3 DNA follows: TGCAGCGTTGAAGCAGCGGGAACCCAAGAGACCCAGTACTTC. Translation: CSVEAAGTQETQYF. The V and J genes are TRBV29-1 and TRBJ2-5; 7 bases align to TRBD2. Germline V gene sequence: CDR1 SQVTM, CDR2 ANQGSEA. CDR3 size: 14 residues. Germline trimming cut 1 base from V and 1 base from J; bases unmatched to any gene: 3.

This clonotype came up a few times. This sequence joins TRBV7-2 and TRBJ2-5; 9 bases are a match to TRBD2. The J call may be in error: the DNA end matches TRBJ2-7 better. This CDR3 has 15 amino acids. The germline CDR1 and CDR2 sequences are SGHTA and FQGNSA. The CDR3 is CASSLGGGGAYEQYF. CDR3 bases: TGTGCCAGCAGCTTAGGTGGCGGGGGGGCCTACGAGCAGTACTTC.

This clonotype was recorded at least ten times. The chain uses TRBV4-2 and TRBJ2-5; perhaps D is TRBD1 or TRBD2 (5 bases each). Trimming removed 0 bases at V and 5 bases at J, with 10 bases between. The CDR3 extends over 14 amino acids. Germline V gene data show CDR1 as LGHNA and CDR2 as YNFKEQ. The DNA of the CDR3 is TGTGCCAGCAGCCAAGAATTCGGGGCCGAGACCCAGTACTTC. Its translation: CASSQEFGAETQYF.